This TCR beta chain was recovered during a study of tumor-infiltrating lymphocytes in primary liver carcinoma. Findings and caveats of the study: Less overlap was seen in tumor-adjacent and tumor-blood pairs than in tumor region pairs.

As concerns this clonotype: Its antigen is unidentified.

Unsorted whole blood yielded the blood RNA, and germline DNA was also extracted. Total RNA amounting to roughly 450 ng was the source from which TCR beta cDNA was made with a constant-region primer. Library construction for TCR beta comprised three nested multiplex PCR rounds performed with slightly modified ARM-PCR. TCRdb redid the calling of the multiplex PCR reads with MiXCR, one entry per CDR3 protein. The sample holds fewer than 350,000 distinct CDR3 sequences, around three fifths seen once. The source material was peripheral blood. This receptor was taken from a man in his forties with primary liver carcinoma and hepatitis B virus infection.

CDR3 in amino acids: CASSPAGGYGNTIYF. CDR3 in DNA: TGCGCCAGCAGCCCGGCGGGGGGGTACGGAAACACCATATATTTT. The chain combines TRBV5-1 with TRBJ1-3; weak D call: TRBD1 (5 bases). The CDR3 covers 15 residues. Germline CDR1 is SGHRS and CDR2 is YFSETQ. Trimming left V 4 bases short and J 4 bases short, with 15 bases between.